The clone carrying this TCR beta chain came up a few times. The V gene end was trimmed by 4 bases and the J gene end by 4 bases; junction bases not matched to a gene: 10. Germline values: CDR1 SEHNR, CDR2 FQNEAQ (reference sequence). The CDR3 spans 15 residues. This sample is part of a study of T cell changes during pregnancy in multiple sclerosis. The protocol was immunoSEQ multiplex PCR, while the TCRdb copy is restricted to in-frame clones and leaves out a portion. Of some 39,000 clones in the sample, approximately 91% were seen once. This specimen consisted of CD8+ T cells from peripheral blood mononuclear cells, obtained in the first trimester of pregnancy. The V gene is TRBV7-9, the J gene TRBJ2-7; 7 bases align to TRBD1. This clonotype was sampled from a female donor with multiple sclerosis, enrolled in a pregnancy study. The CDR3 here is CASSSLQGILYEQYF. Here the CDR3 DNA reads TGTGCCAGCAGCTCACTACAGGGGATTCTATACGAGCAGTACTTC. Using reference TRBV7-9 and TRBJ2-7 for the parts outside the CDR3, the full variable domain is DTGVSQNPRHKITKRGQNVTFRCDPISEHNRLYWYRQTLGQGPEFLTYFQNEAQLEKSRLLSDRFSAERPKGSFSTLEIQRTEQGDSAMYLCASSSLQGILYEQYFGPGTRLTVT.